This entry lists 9 T cell receptor beta chains sequenced from one sample in a study of blood T cell repertoires in COVID-19. Assay: immunoSEQ multiplex PCR; the TCRdb copy retains only in-frame clones and omits some. The profile shows 380,000 or so clones, around 87% of them singletons. The specimen sequenced was PBMCs or T cells enriched from blood (not recorded which). The receptors come from a man aged 25 to 45 who had recovered from COVID-19.

This chain uses TRBV5-6 with TRBJ1-2, with D possibly matching TRBD1 (6 bases). Germline lookup yields CDR1 SGHDT and CDR2 YYEEEE. Trimming pared 4 bases from V and 8 bases from J, leaving 15 bases between. The length of the CDR3 is 13 residues. The CDR3 reads CASSILTGFGYTF. The CDR3 DNA sequence: TGTGCCAGCAGCATACTGACAGGTTTCGGCTACACCTTC.

This chain joins TRBV5-6 and TRBJ1-5; 10 nucleotides match TRBD1. Germline CDR1 SGHDT, CDR2 YYEEEE. With V trimmed by 1 base and J by 7 bases, 8 bases remained unmatched. The CDR3 is 16 amino acids. The CDR3 region is CASSLFQGQGIQPQHF. CDR3 in DNA: TGTGCCAGCAGCTTGTTCCAGGGACAGGGGATCCAGCCCCAGCATTTT.

V is TRBV9 and J is TRBJ1-1; 8 bases fit TRBD1. The J segment lost 6 bases and the V segment lost 3 bases, leaving 7 bases of the junction unmatched. Germline V gene data show CDR1 as SGDLS and CDR2 as YYNGEE. The CDR3 covers 14 residues. In DNA, the CDR3 is TGTGCCAGCAGCGCCCTTCAGGGGGCGGCTGAAGCTTTCTTT. Its translation is CASSALQGAAEAFF.

V is TRBV29-1 and J is TRBJ2-2; TRBD1 agrees at 10 bases. The ends lost 3 bases at V and 6 bases at J; junction bases unmatched: 10. Germline lookup yields CDR1 SQVTM and CDR2 ANQGSEA. This CDR3 spans 16 amino acids. CDR3 bases: TGCAGCGTTGATCCAACCGGGACAGGGGATGCCGGGGAGCTGTTTTTT. This encodes CSVDPTGTGDAGELFF.

Here the CDR3 reads CASSLNLGASSLDTEAFF. The DNA for the CDR3 is TGTGCCAGCAGCTTAAATTTGGGGGCTAGCAGTTTGGACACTGAAGCTTTCTTT. The chain joins TRBV7-6 to TRBJ1-1, with D possibly TRBD1 on 6 matching bases. The CDR3 loop spans 18 amino acids. Trimming took 2 bases from V and 3 from J, leaving 22 bases between them. From germline, CDR1 is SGHVS and CDR2 FNYEAQ.

The rearrangement uses TRBV3-1 (or the pseudogene TRBV3-2) and TRBJ2-1; tentatively, D is TRBD2 (5 bases). From germline, CDR1 is LGHDT and CDR2 YNNKEL (reference sequence). The CDR3 contains 14 residues. The V gene lost 6 bases and the J gene lost 15 bases, with 24 bases spanning the gap. This CDR3 reads CASRSPRVGSWVFF. CDR3 DNA: TGTGCCAGCAGGTCCCCTAGAGTTGGGAGTTGGGTGTTCTTC.

The V call is TRBV9, the J call TRBJ1-3; a weak D match, TRBD1 (5 bases). The CDR3 is 16 amino acids. CDR1 is SGDLS and CDR2 is YYNGEE in the germline V gene. V was clipped by 4 bases and J by 0 bases, with 14 bases between them. The CDR3 loop is CASSLLDTFSGNTIYF. The DNA for the CDR3 is TGTGCCAGCAGCCTATTGGACACTTTCTCTGGAAACACCATATATTTT.

The chain combines TRBV5-1 with TRBJ1-5; a possible D gene is TRBD1 (5 bases). This CDR3 spans 15 amino acids. Per germline, CDR1 SGHRS and CDR2 YFSETQ. Deletions cut 0 bases from V and 2 bases from J, with 9 bases between. Here the CDR3 DNA reads TGCGCCAGCAGCTTGGGACAGACTGGCAATCAGCCCCAGCATTTT. Translated, it gives CASSLGQTGNQPQHF.

This chain uses TRBV5-1 with TRBJ2-7; D is possibly TRBD1 (5 bases). CDR3 length: 14 amino acids. From germline, CDR1 is SGHRS and CDR2 YFSETQ. Trimming removed 5 bases at V and 7 bases at J, with 19 bases between. The chain's CDR3 is CASRVDSSAVEQYF. The CDR3 DNA reads as TGCGCCAGCAGGGTAGACAGTTCAGCTGTGGAGCAGTACTTC.